These T cell receptor beta chains were read from a single sample in a study of blood T cell repertoires in COVID-19. Some clones are missing from TCRdb's copy, which holds only in-frame ones; the method was immunoSEQ multiplex PCR. The profile shows more than 300,000 clones, more than 90% of them singletons. What was sequenced was PBMCs or T cells enriched from blood (not recorded which). The receptors originated from a woman younger than 45 who had been exposed to COVID-19. Both conserved end residues are trimmed from each CDR3. Each record gives: clone size, J gene, V gene, CDR3 protein. The size of a clone is reported for some rows only, either as once, few or many, or as a class for expanded clones.

size: once
J: TRBJ1-2
V: TRBV7-8
CDR3: ASSFIWDRVGDGYT

size: NA
J: TRBJ2-7
V: TRBV5-4
CDR3: ASSWSLRGAPYEQY

size: NA
J: TRBJ1-4
V: TRBV29-1
CDR3: SVEINEKLF

size: NA
J: TRBJ2-7
V: TRBV19
CDR3: ASAPSKVPSYEQY

size: NA
J: TRBJ1-2
V: TRBV5-1
CDR3: ASSSGWDWASSGYT

size: NA
J: TRBJ1-2
V: TRBV19
CDR3: ASSIQGIGSGYT

size: NA
J: TRBJ1-5
V: TRBV5-6
CDR3: ASSFGDRLNQPQH

size: NA
J: TRBJ2-7
V: TRBV5-1
CDR3: ASSLGDRVREQY

size: NA
J: TRBJ1-6
V: TRBV27
CDR3: ASSFSLESPLH

size: NA
J: TRBJ1-2
V: TRBV6-5
CDR3: ASTLSNYGYT

size: NA
J: TRBJ2-5
V: TRBV5-1
CDR3: ASSLDLAGSGETQY

size: NA
J: TRBJ2-2
V: TRBV7-3
CDR3: ASSSAAGELF

size: NA
J: TRBJ1-2
V: TRBV3-1/TRBV3-2
CDR3: ASSQEGWGPWNGYT

size: NA
J: TRBJ1-6
V: TRBV5-1
CDR3: ASSGGTAENSPLH

size: once
J: TRBJ1-6
V: TRBV4-3
CDR3: ASSQEGAGNSPLH

size: NA
J: TRBJ2-5
V: TRBV7-2
CDR3: ASSLDRAQETQY

size: NA
J: TRBJ1-1
V: TRBV7-2
CDR3: ASSLVSVVNTEAF

size: NA
J: TRBJ1-1
V: TRBV5-1
CDR3: ASSLGGQGPEAF

size: NA
J: TRBJ2-1
V: TRBV5-4
CDR3: ASSLVTGNEQF

size: NA
J: TRBJ2-5
V: TRBV9
CDR3: ASSPLAGGGETQY